Listed below are T cell receptor beta chains from one sample, sequenced in a study of blood T cell repertoires in COVID-19. Profiled with immunoSEQ multiplex PCR; TCRdb holds only in-frame clones, not every one. The data show about 110,000 clones, more than 75% seen once. The sample taken for sequencing was peripheral blood. Every receptor here comes from a woman aged 50 to 60 with acute or convalescent COVID-19. Each CDR3 is given with its conserved first and last residue. The D gene is left open where the match is weak. Clone size is given for some rows only: seen once, a few or many times, or a class if the clone is expanded.

TRBD2	TRBV4-2	.	TRBJ2-1	TGTGCCAGCAGCCAAGAGGCTAGCGGGAGGTACGAGCAGTTCTTC	CASSQEASGRYEQFF
.	TRBV24-1	.	TRBJ2-2	TGTGCCACCAGTGATCCCCCCTCGAACACCGGGGAGCTGTTTTTT	CATSDPPSNTGELFF
.	TRBV28	.	TRBJ2-7	TGTGCCAGCAGTTGGGCTAGCGTCGGTGAGCAGTACTTC	CASSWASVGEQYF
.	TRBV19	.	TRBJ2-2	TGTGCCAGTACGAGACTAAACACCGGGGAGCTGTTTTTT	CASTRLNTGELFF
TRBD1	TRBV6-4	.	TRBJ1-1	TGTGCCAGCAGCCGGGACAGGGGGCTGGGCACTGAAGCTTTCTTT	CASSRDRGLGTEAFF
.	TRBV29-1	once	TRBJ1-2	TGCAGCGTTCAACGAGGTGGGTCTAACTATGGCTACACCTTC	CSVQRGGSNYGYTF
TRBD1	TRBV7-9	few	TRBJ2-2	TGTGCCAGCAGCTCGGACAGGGGGTACACCGGGGAGCTGTTTTTT	CASSSDRGYTGELFF
.	TRBV4-2	once	TRBJ2-5	TGTGCCAGCAGCCAAGAAAGGGCAGGGGGGAGCGAGACCCAGTACTTC	CASSQERAGGSETQYF
.	TRBV16	.	TRBJ2-7	TGTGCCAGCAGCCAACCCGGACAGATCTACGAGCAGTACTTC	CASSQPGQIYEQYF
.	TRBV5-1	.	TRBJ2-2	TGCGCCAGCAGCCCCGTACAGAACACCGGGGAGCTGTTTTTT	CASSPVQNTGELFF